This entry concerns a single TCR beta chain. The data stem from a study of T cells expressing NK-cell markers. In germline, CDR1 is LGHNT, CDR2 FRNRAP. The length of the CDR3 is 15 residues. TCRdb reprocessed the 5' RACE reads, keeping one entry per CDR3 protein, no DNA. Its clone listing holds some 150,000 distinct CDR3 sequences. This TCR was recovered from a man in his late teens or twenties in good health. Input material: blood T cells: a sorted CD56 or NKG2C T cell subset, CD4+ or CD8+ T cells, or bulk PBMC T cells (not recorded which). The rearrangement links TRBV12-5 to TRBJ2-1; TCRdb's D call of TRBD1 is untestable without DNA. CDR3 sequence reads: CASGQGANYNEEQFF.